The 31 T cell receptor beta chains reported below all come from one sample, sequenced in a study of radiation and T cells in renal cell carcinoma. Some clones are missing from TCRdb's copy, which holds only in-frame ones; the method was immunoSEQ multiplex PCR. Counted here are some 75,000 clones, 82% occurring once; the ten biggest clones make up approximately 6.4%. Specified time point: blood 2 weeks post-SBRT. The treatment denotes: 15 Gy SBRT to primary tumor, nephrectomy 4 weeks later. The sequencing used blood, collected from a patient whose treatment included radiotherapy and nephrectomy. The origin of the receptors is a man between 60 and 70 years old with renal cell carcinoma.

The chain carries TRBV29-1 and TRBJ1-5, with D possibly TRBD1 on 6 matching bases. This CDR3 comprises 16 residues. Trimming removed 5 bases from V and 3 bases from J, with 20 bases in between. The germline V gene has CDR1 SQVTM and CDR2 ANQGSEA. DNA of the CDR3: TGCAGCGTTTGGGGAGGGTCAGGGGCTGACAATCAGCCCCAGCATTTT. Its translation is CSVWGGSGADNQPQHF.

This chain uses TRBV5-1 with TRBJ2-1; possible D gene TRBD1, 6 bases. The length of the CDR3 is 15 residues. V shed 1 base and J shed 5 bases, with 13 bases lying between them. CDR1 is SGHRS, CDR2 YFSETQ, per germline. The CDR3 sequence: CASSLILEGDNEQFF. CDR3 bases: TGCGCCAGCAGCTTGATACTCGAGGGGGACAATGAGCAGTTCTTC. The variable domain in full, completed from reference TRBV5-1 and TRBJ2-1, reads KAGVTQTPRYLIKTRGQQVTLSCSPISGHRSVSWYQQTPGQGLQFLFEYFSETQRNKGNFPGRFSGRQFSNSRSEMNVSTLELGDSALYLCASSLILEGDNEQFFGPGTRLTVL.

The table lists this clone with a few counts. This same CDR3 is encoded by further DNA sequences in the sample. The V call is TRBV7-2, the J call TRBJ2-1; D possibly corresponds to TRBD2 (6 bases). Looked up from germline, CDR1 is SGHTA and CDR2 is FQGNSA. V lost 3 bases and J lost 0, with 12 bases in between. The CDR3 spans 16 residues. The chain's CDR3 is CASSLFSGSSYNEQFF. For the CDR3, the DNA is TGTGCCAGCAGCTTGTTTAGCGGAAGCTCCTACAATGAGCAGTTCTTC.

The gene calls are TRBV5-4 and TRBJ2-1, with 7 bases matching TRBD1. Per the germline V gene, CDR1 is SGHNT and CDR2 is YYREEE (reference sequence). Losses at the gene ends were 0 bases for V and 6 bases for J; bases not matched to a gene: 9. The CDR3 runs to 16 residues. The CDR3 region has the DNA TGTGCCAGCAGCTTGGGTCAGGGGGTCGGGTTCAATGAGCAGTTCTTC. Translated: CASSLGQGVGFNEQFF.

CDR3 amino acids: CASSQEGAGGPGEQFF. CDR3 DNA sequence: TGCGCCAGCAGCCAAGAGGGCGCGGGAGGGCCGGGTGAGCAGTTCTTC. The chain employs TRBV4-3 and TRBJ2-1, with 9 bases matching TRBD2. The J segment lost 9 bases and the V segment lost 0 bases, leaving 9 bases of the junction unmatched. Germline loops: CDR1 LGHNA, CDR2 YSLEER. This CDR3 has 16 residues.

The rearrangement joins TRBV27 to TRBJ2-3, with D maybe TRBD2 (6 bases). Trimming stripped 3 bases from V and 3 bases from J, with 16 bases between. The length of the CDR3 is 16 residues. Germline loops: CDR1 MNHEY, CDR2 SMNVEV (reference sequence). CDR3 residues: CASSLVGGRWTDTQYF. CDR3 in DNA: TGTGCCAGCAGTTTGGTTGGTGGGAGGTGGACAGATACGCAGTATTTT.

The rearrangement joins TRBV13 to TRBJ2-2; no clear D. CDR3 length equals 14 residues. Germline CDR1 is PRHDT and CDR2 is FYEKMQ (reference sequence). The V gene lost 1 base and the J gene lost 1 base, with 4 bases spanning the gap. The CDR3 DNA follows: TGTGCCAGCAGCTTAGCGGTGAACACCGGGGAGCTGTTTTTT. Encoded protein: CASSLAVNTGELFF. The full variable domain, its missing parts supplied by reference TRBV13 and TRBJ2-2, is AAGVIQSPRHLIKEKRETATLKCYPIPRHDTVYWYQQGPGQDPQFLISFYEKMQSDKGSIPDRFSAQQFSDYHSELNMSSLELGDSALYFCASSLAVNTGELFFGEGSRLTVL.

V usage is TRBV27 and J usage is TRBJ1-2; D not certain. The V gene lost 3 bases and the J gene lost 7 bases, with 18 bases spanning the gap. The germline V gene has CDR1 MNHEY and CDR2 SMNVEV (reference sequence). The CDR3 consists of 15 residues. The CDR3 reads CASSFLPLGEGGYTF. CDR3 nucleotides: TGTGCCAGCAGTTTTTTGCCCCTAGGCGAGGGTGGCTACACCTTC.

This clone occurred a few times. This sequence joins TRBV7-9 and TRBJ1-5; a possible D gene is TRBD1 (6 bases). Trimming removed 1 base at V and 1 base at J, with 17 bases between. This CDR3 has 18 residues. CDR1 and CDR2 from the germline V gene are SEHNR and FQNEAQ (reference sequence). CDR3 nucleotide sequence: TGTGCCAGCAGCTTAGGCATCCAGGGGAGGGAGAGCAATCAGCCCCAGCATTTT. Encoded protein: CASSLGIQGRESNQPQHF.

This chain uses TRBV5-1 with TRBJ2-7, with 8 bases aligning to TRBD1. The CDR3 spans 17 residues. Per the germline V gene, CDR1 is SGHRS and CDR2 is YFSETQ. Trimming at V came to 3 bases and at J to 0 bases, leaving 11 bases not matched to a gene. The CDR3 protein is CASSSGQVHASSYEQYF. The CDR3 DNA reads TGCGCCAGCAGCTCGGGACAGGTCCACGCTAGCTCCTACGAGCAGTACTTC.

The chain combines TRBV14 with TRBJ2-1, with D perhaps TRBD2 (5 bases). Trimming shortened V by 1 base and J by 0 bases, and 10 bases separated the two germline ends. This CDR3 is built from 16 residues. Germline CDR1 is SGHDN and CDR2 is FVKESK. CDR3 nucleotide sequence: TGTGCCAGCAGCCAAGGGCTAGGGAGCTCCTACAATGAGCAGTTCTTC. It is translated as CASSQGLGSSYNEQFF. Drawing the rest from reference TRBV14 and TRBJ2-1, the complete variable domain is EAGVTQFPSHSVIEKGQTVTLRCDPISGHDNLYWYRRVMGKEIKFLLHFVKESKQDESGMPNNRFLAERTGGTYSTLKVQPAELEDSGVYFCASSQGLGSSYNEQFFGPGTRLTVL.

The V call is TRBV10-1, the J call TRBJ2-7, with 8 bases that match TRBD2. The ends lost 4 bases at V and 4 bases at J; junction bases unmatched: 3. The germline gives CDR1 WNHNN, CDR2 SYGVQD (reference sequence). CDR3 length: 13 amino acids. The CDR3 DNA sequence: TGCGCCAGCAGTGCCAGCGGGAGTTACGAGCAGTACTTC. Residues: CASSASGSYEQYF.

The chain has TRBV28 and TRBJ2-7; 8 nucleotides align to TRBD2. The CDR3 contains 14 residues. Germline lookup yields CDR1 MDHEN and CDR2 SYDVKM. With 3 bases clipped from V and 4 bases from J, the junction kept 5 bases outside the gene matches. The CDR3 DNA sequence: TGTGCCAGCAGTTTCCTAGCGGGTGTTTACGAGCAGTACTTC. Translating it yields CASSFLAGVYEQYF.

The chain links TRBV5-1 to TRBJ2-2; 10 nucleotides agree with TRBD2. The V gene's germline CDR1 is SGHRS and CDR2 YFSETQ. V was clipped by 0 bases and J by 3 bases; unmatched bases: 2. This CDR3 has 16 residues. CDR3 nucleotides: TGCGCCAGCAGCTTGGAACTAGCGGGGTACACCGGGGAGCTGTTTTTT. It is translated as CASSLELAGYTGELFF.

The CDR3 sequence: CASSHPSGPSYNEQFF. Written as DNA, the CDR3 is TGCGCCAGCAGCCACCCTAGCGGACCCTCCTACAATGAGCAGTTCTTC. This chain joins TRBV4-1 and TRBJ2-1, with 7 bases aligning to TRBD2. The CDR3 has 16 residues. The ends lost 3 bases at V and 0 bases at J; junction bases unmatched: 5. The germline V gene encodes CDR1 MGHRA and CDR2 YSYEKL.

The V gene is TRBV11-3, the J gene TRBJ2-5, with D perhaps TRBD1 (6 bases). CDR1 SGHNT and CDR2 YENEEA come from the germline V gene. The CDR3 totals 17 residues. Trimming stripped 1 base from V and 2 bases from J, with 17 bases between. In DNA form, the CDR3 reads TGTGCCAGCAGCTTAGGACAGGAAGGAATGGGGCAAGAGACCCAGTACTTC. Protein product: CASSLGQEGMGQETQYF.

The chain carries TRBV27 and TRBJ2-7; 11 nucleotides align to TRBD2. Trimming cost V 5 bases and J 3 bases; bases outside gene matches: 6. The CDR3 loop spans 15 amino acids. CDR1 and CDR2 from the germline V gene are MNHEY and SMNVEV (reference sequence). The chain's CDR3 is CASSPRLAGNYEQYF. CDR3 DNA: TGTGCCAGCAGTCCGCGACTAGCGGGAAACTACGAGCAGTACTTC.

This clone turned up a few times. J is TRBJ1-1 and V is TRBV10-1; D uncertain. The germline CDR1 and CDR2 sequences are WNHNN and SYGVQD (reference sequence). V was pared by 0 bases and J by 1 base, with 9 bases between. The CDR3 loop spans 15 amino acids. The CDR3: CASSESALANTEAFF. CDR3 nucleotide sequence: TGCGCCAGCAGTGAGTCAGCACTGGCGAACACTGAAGCTTTCTTT.

The V gene is TRBV6-5, the J gene TRBJ2-7, with D perhaps TRBD1 (6 bases). The V gene's germline CDR1 is MNHEY and CDR2 SVGAGI. V shed 2 bases and J shed 2 bases, with 10 bases lying between them. This CDR3 comprises 14 residues. CDR3 coding DNA: TGTGCCAGCAGTTACCGCCAGGGGCCCTACGAGCAGTACTTC. Its translation: CASSYRQGPYEQYF.

The rearrangement joins TRBV19 to TRBJ2-7; maybe TRBD1 (6 bases). Germline V gene sequence: CDR1 LNHDA, CDR2 SQIVND (reference sequence). The V end lost 6 bases, the J end lost 0 bases, and 18 bases lay between the germline ends. The CDR3 runs to 16 residues. The CDR3 here is CASSPRQVLSSYEQYF. For the CDR3, the DNA is TGTGCCAGTAGCCCTAGACAGGTCCTGAGCTCCTACGAGCAGTACTTC.

The rearrangement uses TRBV19 and TRBJ1-5; D ambiguous. The CDR3 runs to 13 residues. Germline assignment: CDR1 LNHDA and CDR2 SQIVND (reference sequence). V lost 3 bases to trimming and J lost 7 bases, with 10 bases between them. In DNA, the CDR3 is TGTGCCAGTAGTATGCCCGGGCTCCAGCCCCAGCATTTT. Translating it yields CASSMPGLQPQHF.

The rearrangement links TRBV7-2 to TRBJ2-5; a possible D gene is TRBD1 (6 bases). The V end lost 2 bases, the J end lost 1 base, and 23 bases lay between the germline ends. In germline, CDR1 is SGHTA, CDR2 FQGNSA. This CDR3 has 19 residues. The DNA of the CDR3 is TGTGCCAGCAGCTTACGGCCCTTAGGACAGACGATATCCCAAGAGACCCAGTACTTC. It encodes CASSLRPLGQTISQETQYF.

V gene TRBV4-3 combines with J gene TRBJ2-1, with D possibly matching TRBD2 (5 bases). The germline CDR1 and CDR2 sequences are LGHNA and YSLEER. The germline V and J ends were trimmed by 0 bases and 9 bases, with 9 bases remaining between them. The CDR3 has 13 amino acids. CDR3 amino acids: CASSQDSGIEQFF. Here the CDR3 DNA reads TGCGCCAGCAGCCAAGATTCCGGGATTGAGCAGTTCTTC.

With regard to this clone: The identical CDR3 is also encoded by other nucleotide sequences in the sample. V gene TRBV19 combines with J gene TRBJ2-3; no reliable D call. CDR3 length equals 11 residues. Trimming shortened V by 4 bases and J by 3 bases, and 2 bases separated the two germline ends. Germline V gives CDR1 LNHDA, CDR2 SQIVND (reference sequence). CDR3 sequence: CASSNTDTQYF. The CDR3 DNA is TGTGCCAGTAGTAATACAGATACGCAGTATTTT.

As DNA, the CDR3 is TGTGCCAGCAGCCAAGAAAGAGGGCGGTACGAGCAGTACTTC. It is translated as CASSQERGRYEQYF. The V gene is TRBV14, the J gene TRBJ2-7; TRBD2 is a possible D gene (5 bases). The V and J ends lost 0 bases and 4 bases respectively, with 10 bases between them. The CDR3 is 14 amino acids. Germline CDR1 is SGHDN and CDR2 is FVKESK.

V is TRBV6-5 and J is TRBJ1-2; D remains ambiguous. V lost 0 bases to trimming and J lost 8 bases, with 10 bases between them. CDR3 length equals 13 residues. From germline, CDR1 is MNHEY and CDR2 SVGAGI. The CDR3 DNA is TGTGCCAGCAGTTACTCGGAAGTCAGGGGCTACACCTTC. Its translation is CASSYSEVRGYTF.

This clone was detected a few times. The chain combines TRBV19 with TRBJ2-1, with TRBD1 matching 7 bases. CDR1 and CDR2 from the germline V gene are LNHDA and SQIVND (reference sequence). The CDR3 covers 13 residues. Trimming removed 6 bases from V and 8 bases from J; junction bases left unmatched: 7. CDR3 DNA sequence: TGTGCCAGTAGGGGCTTTGACAGGGATGAGCAGTTCTTC. It yields the protein CASRGFDRDEQFF.

A word on this clone: The limits of the CDR3 on the DNA are not certain, so only TCRdb's listed CDR3 is given. The chain combines TRBV10-2 with TRBJ1-2. The CDR3 has 12 amino acids, counting both end residues. Germline V gene lookup returns CDR1 WSHSY and CDR2 SAAADI. The CDR3 loop reads CASSEVAGGSTF.

This chain joins TRBV5-4 and TRBJ2-2; D gene ambiguous. This CDR3 has 13 residues. Trimming stripped 0 bases from V and 8 bases from J, with 8 bases between. The germline gives CDR1 SGHNT, CDR2 YYREEE (reference sequence). This CDR3 reads CASSLVTSGELFF. CDR3 bases: TGTGCCAGCAGCTTGGTAACGTCGGGGGAGCTGTTTTTT.

The V gene is TRBV27, the J gene TRBJ2-5, with TRBD2 as a possible D gene (6 bases). Trimming left V 4 bases short and J 2 bases short, with 20 bases between. CDR1 and CDR2 (germline): MNHEY, SMNVEV (reference sequence). CDR3 length: 17 amino acids. The CDR3 region is CASSSYLASQTQETQYF. Here the CDR3 DNA reads TGTGCCAGCAGTTCATACCTAGCGAGCCAGACACAAGAGACCCAGTACTTC.

This clone was seen a handful of times. The J gene is TRBJ1-2, the V gene TRBV7-9; TRBD1 might be the D (6 bases). CDR3 length equals 17 residues. The V and J ends lost 1 base and 2 bases respectively, with 17 bases between them. The germline V gene has CDR1 SEHNR and CDR2 FQNEAQ (reference sequence). This chain's CDR3 is CASSLDVLTGGNYGYTF. Written as DNA, the CDR3 is TGTGCCAGCAGCTTAGATGTATTGACAGGAGGGAACTATGGCTACACCTTC.